In its sample, the clone carrying this TCR beta chain was seen many times. What it binds is not known. Trimming cost V 2 bases and J 7 bases; bases outside gene matches: 5. The CDR3 is 16 amino acids. The V gene's germline CDR1 is LGHDT and CDR2 YNNKEL (reference sequence). The sample originates from a study of breast tumors, draining lymph nodes, adjacent tissues. TCRdb called the multiplex PCR reads again in MiXCR, with one record for every CDR3 protein. In the table there are roughly 120,000 distinct CDR3 sequences, 15% to 20% of which are singletons. Broader study findings: Tumor TCR diversity was below lymph nodes but above nontumor tissue. Tumor and nontumor repertoires were significantly more similar in luminal-like than in basal-like breast cancer. Tumor T cell lymph node origin was a supported hypothesis, not proven. Most tumor T cells seemingly derive from lymph node, then expand in tumor.

Axillary draining lymph nodes of breast cancer patients supplied the node samples. This clonotype originated in a female donor with breast cancer. Some clones in this sample may be carry-over from other donors' samples. J is TRBJ1-6 and V is TRBV3-1; the match to TRBD1 covers 10 bases. Sequencing was performed on axillary lymph node tissue. CDR3 DNA sequence: TGTGCCAGCAGCCAAAGGGGACAGGGGTTAAATTCACCCCTCCACTTT. Amino acids: CASSQRGQGLNSPLHF.